This record looks at one T cell receptor (beta chain) sequence and its context. Antigen: not known. The sample belongs to a study of T cell responses to AZD1222 COVID-19 vaccine. Points from the study as a whole: Spike-specific TCR breadth and depth were elevated following two AZD1222 doses. All repertoire sampling was performed exclusively after the peak T cell response.

CDR1 and CDR2 from the germline V gene are WSHSY and SAAADI. With 5 bases removed from V and 2 bases from J, the gap between germline ends came to 18 bases. The CDR3 length is 16 residues. Sequenced by immunoSEQ multiplex PCR; TCRdb stores in-frame clones only, minus some. The table has 120,000 or so clones, over 80% seen once; the top ten hold 1.1%. The clonotype comes from an adult in good health. Material: peripheral blood, obtained on day 0 of AZD1222 vaccination. This chain connects TRBV10-2 to TRBJ1-2; perhaps TRBD1 as D (5 bases). CDR3 coding DNA: TGCGCCAGCAGTACCGCCAGGGTTGGAATGAACTATGGCTACACCTTC. Translation gives CASSTARVGMNYGYTF.